Following are 15 T cell receptor beta chains from one sample sequenced in a study of T cells in Graves' hyperthyroidism and ophthalmopathy. The investigators amplified TCR beta CDR3 regions from RNA transcripts. Researchers ran a first-round RT-PCR on the TCR CDR3 using the HTBI primer set. Using its own MiXCR run on the multiplex PCR reads, TCRdb lists one record per CDR3 protein. The data show 250,000 to 300,000 distinct CDR3 sequences, roughly 18% seen once. Sequencing was done on a sample of blood. The receptors come from a man aged 50-60 years with Graves' ophthalmopathy.

This clonotype has just a few counts. V is TRBV5-1 and J is TRBJ2-5; 9 positions match TRBD2. Germline CDR1 and CDR2: SGHRS and YFSETQ. The CDR3 extends over 17 amino acids. V lost 0 bases to trimming and J lost 4 bases; unmatched junction nucleotides: 10. The CDR3 DNA sequence: TGCGCCAGCAGCTTGGCCGGTATGGCGGGAGGGGGAGAGACCCAGTACTTC. This codes for CASSLAGMAGGGETQYF.

The rearrangement uses TRBV19 and TRBJ1-4; D not resolved. CDR1 is LNHDA, CDR2 SQIVND, per germline (reference sequence). Trimming took off 1 base at V and 6 bases at J, with 12 bases between the two ends. This CDR3 region has 15 residues. CDR3 residues: CASSIVGVKDEKLFF. The CDR3 nucleotides are TGTGCCAGTAGTATAGTAGGAGTAAAGGATGAAAAACTGTTTTTT.

This clonotype was counted many times. The V and J genes are TRBV11-2 and TRBJ2-7, with 14 bases lining up with TRBD2. V shed 1 base and J 5 bases; nucleotides not matched to a gene: 1. Germline V gives CDR1 SGHAT, CDR2 FQNNGV. The length of the CDR3 is 15 residues. CDR3 amino acids: CASSLGLAGGDEQYF. The DNA of the CDR3 is TGTGCCAGCAGCTTAGGACTAGCGGGAGGGGACGAGCAGTACTTC.

The sample holds many counts of this clonotype. V is TRBV11-2 and J is TRBJ2-1, with D perhaps TRBD1 (7 bases). Trimming cost V 4 bases and J 9 bases, with 19 bases left between them. Per germline, CDR1 SGHAT and CDR2 FQNNGV. The CDR3 consists of 15 residues. CDR3 protein: CASSSPRGVTIEQFF. For the CDR3, the DNA is TGTGCCAGCAGCTCCCCCAGGGGGGTTACAATTGAGCAGTTCTTC.

The V call is TRBV12-3 or TRBV12-4, the J call TRBJ1-4; tentatively, D is TRBD1 (5 bases). The V gene lost 3 bases and the J gene lost 8 bases, with 10 bases spanning the gap. The CDR3 has 13 amino acids. The DNA for the CDR3 is TGTGCCAGCAGTTTGGGACGAAGGGAAAAACTGTTTTTT. This translates into CASSLGRREKLFF.

The rearrangement links TRBV2 to TRBJ1-1; D is uncertain. The germline CDR1 and CDR2 sequences are SNHLY and FYNNEI. V shed 8 bases and J shed 6 bases, with 13 bases lying between them. The CDR3 loop spans 12 amino acids. CDR3: CASGRRWAEAFF. The CDR3 DNA reads as TGTGCCAGCGGAAGGCGTTGGGCTGAAGCTTTCTTT.

This clonotype has ten or more counts. The chain combines TRBV12-3 or TRBV12-4 with TRBJ1-1, with D possibly being TRBD1 (5 bases). The ends were cut back, 8 bases at V and 0 bases at J, with 13 bases in the middle. The length of the CDR3 is 14 residues. The CDR3 spells CASSRGQLNTEAFF. DNA for the CDR3: TGTGCCAGCTCGCGAGGACAACTGAACACTGAAGCTTTCTTT.

This clonotype has more than one count but fewer than ten. This chain connects TRBV19 to TRBJ2-1, with D possibly TRBD2 on 5 matching bases. This CDR3 comprises 15 residues. V dropped 7 bases and J dropped 4 bases, with 17 bases sitting between them. The germline CDR1 and CDR2 sequences are LNHDA and SQIVND (reference sequence). The CDR3 loop reads CASTSPQRSYNEQFF. CDR3 coding DNA: TGTGCCAGTACCAGCCCCCAGCGGAGTTACAATGAGCAGTTCTTC.

This clonotype was detected only a few times. V gene TRBV6-1 combines with J gene TRBJ2-7; the match to TRBD1 covers 10 bases. Germline loops: CDR1 MNHNS, CDR2 SASEGT. There are 16 residues in the CDR3. V dropped 8 bases and J dropped 5; count of bases not matched to a gene: 15. The CDR3: CASVLSDRGLGHEQYF. DNA of the CDR3: TGTGCCAGCGTTTTAAGTGACAGGGGGCTAGGGCACGAGCAGTACTTC.

In the case of this clonotype: This may arise from a read error, as a much more abundant clone is one base away. V and J are TRBV6-1 and TRBJ2-1; the match to TRBD2 covers 10 bases. Germline CDR1 MNHNS, CDR2 SASEGT. Trimming took 4 bases from V and 3 from J; bases not matched to a gene: 0. The CDR3 extends over 14 amino acids. CDR3 sequence (DNA): TGTGCCAGCAGTGTAGCGGGAGGCTACAATGAGCAGTTCTTC. It encodes CASSVAGGYNEQFF.

This clonotype has at least ten counts. V and J are TRBV20-1 and TRBJ2-1; 7 bases fit TRBD1. The trim removed 6 bases at V and 1 base at J, leaving 9 bases unmatched. This CDR3 spans 15 amino acids. Germline V gene data show CDR1 as DFQATT and CDR2 as SNEGSKA (reference sequence). DNA for the CDR3: TGCAGTGCCCAACTGGCAGGGGGATCCTACAATGAGCAGTTCTTC. Its protein is CSAQLAGGSYNEQFF.

Only a few counts were recorded for this clonotype. The chain combines TRBV27 with TRBJ2-1; a possible D gene is TRBD1 (5 bases). The V end was cut by 2 bases, the J end by 6 bases, with 8 bases between. The CDR3 extends over 13 amino acids. Germline values: CDR1 MNHEY, CDR2 SMNVEV (reference sequence). The CDR3 loop reads CASSLQGFNEQFF. The CDR3 DNA reads as TGTGCCAGCAGTTTACAGGGATTCAATGAGCAGTTCTTC.

On this clonotype: It may be a read error: a sequence one base away is much more abundant. No conserved phenylalanine or tryptophan ends this CDR3, so it is likely a read error. The V call is TRBV28, the J call TRBJ1-2; no firm D call. The germline V gene encodes CDR1 MDHEN and CDR2 SYDVKM. V lost 5 bases, J lost 1 base, and 8 bases lay in between. The CDR3 extends over 13 amino acids. CDR3: CASSVNSNYGYTS. The CDR3, as DNA: TGTGCCAGCAGTGTTAACAGTAACTATGGCTACACCTCC.

This clonotype has a handful of counts. The chain joins TRBV6-2 or TRBV6-3 to TRBJ2-1; D not certain. The V end lost 7 bases, the J end lost 6 bases, and 16 bases lay between the germline ends. The CDR3 totals 14 residues. The germline V gene encodes CDR1 MNHEY and CDR2 SVGEGT. This CDR3 reads CASKQPVRANEQFF. CDR3 coding DNA: TGTGCCAGCAAGCAACCAGTCCGGGCCAATGAGCAGTTCTTC.

This clonotype was seen more than once but under ten times. This CDR3 reads CASSEPGTGNQPQHF. In DNA, the CDR3 is TGCGCCAGCAGTGAGCCGGGAACCGGCAATCAGCCCCAGCATTTT. This sequence joins TRBV10-2 and TRBJ1-5; D is unresolved. This CDR3 has 15 residues. The ends were cut back, 2 bases at V and 2 bases at J, with 10 bases in the middle. Germline values: CDR1 WSHSY, CDR2 SAAADI.